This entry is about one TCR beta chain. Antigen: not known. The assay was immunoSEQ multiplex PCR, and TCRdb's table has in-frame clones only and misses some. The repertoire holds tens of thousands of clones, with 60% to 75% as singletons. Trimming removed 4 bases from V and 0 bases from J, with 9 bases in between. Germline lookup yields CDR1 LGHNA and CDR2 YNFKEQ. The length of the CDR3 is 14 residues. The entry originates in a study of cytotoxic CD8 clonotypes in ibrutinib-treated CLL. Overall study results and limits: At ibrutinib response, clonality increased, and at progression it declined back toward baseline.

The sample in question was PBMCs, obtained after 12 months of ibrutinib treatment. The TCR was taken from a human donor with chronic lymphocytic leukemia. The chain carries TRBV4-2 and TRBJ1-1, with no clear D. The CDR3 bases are TGTGCCAGCAGCCTGACGGTTATGAACACTGAAGCTTTCTTT. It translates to CASSLTVMNTEAFF.